These 32 T cell receptor beta chains came from one sample sequenced in a study of cytomegalovirus exposure and HLA in healthy donors. 60 Vbeta and 13 Jbeta primers were used in PCR. Sequencing was performed with immunoSEQ multiplex PCR; in TCRdb, only in-frame clones are kept and a portion is missing. The sample holds under 200,000 clones, roughly 85% seen once. Sequencing was done on a sample of PBMCs. These receptors originate from a middle-aged woman in good health and CMV-seronegative.

The chain combines TRBV29-1 with TRBJ1-5, with 8 bases identical to TRBD1. Germline V gene data show CDR1 as SQVTM and CDR2 as ANQGSEA. This CDR3 has 12 residues. Germline trimming cut 7 bases from V and 3 bases from J; bases unmatched to any gene: 2. CDR3 protein: CSAGQDNQPQHF. CDR3 nucleotide sequence: TGCAGCGCGGGACAGGACAATCAGCCCCAGCATTTT. Filled out from reference TRBV29-1 and TRBJ1-5, the complete variable domain reads SAVISQKPSRDICQRGTSLTIQCQVDSQVTMMFWYRQQPGQSLTLIATANQGSEATYESGFVIDKFPISRPNLTFSTLTVSNMSPEDSSIYLCSAGQDNQPQHFGDGTRLSIL.

The chain uses TRBV4-2 and TRBJ2-2; D might be TRBD2 (7 bases). Trimming pared 0 bases from V and 3 bases from J, leaving 17 bases between. This CDR3 contains 18 residues. Germline CDR1 is LGHNA and CDR2 is YNFKEQ. This CDR3 is CASSQDRGGAVDTGELFF. The CDR3 nucleotides are TGTGCCAGCAGCCAAGATCGCGGGGGCGCAGTGGACACCGGGGAGCTGTTTTTT.

The chain couples TRBV2 to TRBJ2-2; D is undetermined. Deletions cut 7 bases from V and 6 bases from J, with 15 bases between. The CDR3 has 14 amino acids. The germline gives CDR1 SNHLY, CDR2 FYNNEI. The CDR3 bases are TGTGCCAGCATACTCGGGTCAATCGCCGGGGAGCTGTTTTTT. Translated, it gives CASILGSIAGELFF.

This clone was seen only a few times. V gene TRBV2 combines with J gene TRBJ1-6; TRBD1 agrees at 10 bases. The CDR3 runs to 15 residues. From germline, CDR1 is SNHLY and CDR2 FYNNEI. The J segment lost 5 bases and the V segment lost 7 bases, leaving 5 bases of the junction unmatched. Written as DNA, the CDR3 is TGTGCCAGCAAGGCGGGACAGGGGAATAATTCACCCCTCCACTTT. Translating it yields CASKAGQGNNSPLHF. The full variable domain, with the rest looked up from reference TRBV2 and TRBJ1-6, is EPEVTQTPSHQVTQMGQEVILRCVPISNHLYFYWYRQILGQKVEFLVSFYNNEISEKSEIFDDQFSVERPDGSNFTLKIRSTKLEDSAMYFCASKAGQGNNSPLHFGNGTRLTVT.

A few counts support this clone. V gene TRBV5-6 combines with J gene TRBJ2-7; 8 positions match TRBD2. The CDR3 contains 15 residues. Germline loops: CDR1 SGHDT, CDR2 YYEEEE. V was pared by 4 bases and J by 5 bases, with 11 bases of the junction left unmatched. In DNA, the CDR3 is TGTGCCAGCAGCACCGGGACTAGTTATCTCCACGAGCAGTACTTC. Translated, it gives CASSTGTSYLHEQYF.

This rearrangement joins TRBV5-4 to TRBJ2-7, with TRBD2 matching over 13 bases. Germline lookup yields CDR1 SGHNT and CDR2 YYREEE (reference sequence). This CDR3 spans 16 amino acids. V gave up 4 bases and J gave up 5 bases; unmatched junction bases: 9. The DNA of the CDR3 is TGTGCCAGCAGCCCTACCACTAGCGGGGGGGCAAACGAGCAGTACTTC. This encodes CASSPTTSGGANEQYF.

The V call is TRBV6-1, the J call TRBJ2-2, with 9 bases lining up with TRBD2. The CDR3 has 15 residues. CDR1 and CDR2 (germline): MNHNS, SASEGT. V lost 3 bases and J lost 8; bases outside the gene matches: 7. CDR3 DNA sequence: TGTGCCAGCAGTGAGACTAGCGGTTCGAGAGGGGAGCTGTTTTTT. This encodes CASSETSGSRGELFF.

The chain joins TRBV14 to TRBJ2-1; unclear D gene. The CDR3 length is 15 residues. Germline loops: CDR1 SGHDN, CDR2 FVKESK. V dropped 1 base and J dropped 5 bases, with 12 bases sitting between them. CDR3 DNA: TGTGCCAGCAGCCAAGGAGCCTCCAGGAACAATGAGCAGTTCTTC. It codes for CASSQGASRNNEQFF. Combining the CDR3 with reference TRBV14 and TRBJ2-1 gives the whole variable domain EAGVTQFPSHSVIEKGQTVTLRCDPISGHDNLYWYRRVMGKEIKFLLHFVKESKQDESGMPNNRFLAERTGGTYSTLKVQPAELEDSGVYFCASSQGASRNNEQFFGPGTRLTVL.

The gene calls are TRBV6-1 and TRBJ2-2; 7 positions match TRBD1. CDR3 length equals 15 residues. Germline CDR1 is MNHNS and CDR2 is SASEGT. V was clipped by 3 bases and J by 6 bases; unmatched bases: 7. CDR3: CASSDGQVGAGELFF. CDR3 bases: TGTGCCAGCAGTGACGGACAGGTCGGGGCCGGGGAGCTGTTTTTT.

This chain links TRBV5-1 with TRBJ1-1; 11 bases map to TRBD1. V shed 6 bases, J shed 3 bases, and the junction held 7 bases outside the gene matches. Germline V gene lookup returns CDR1 SGHRS and CDR2 YFSETQ. The CDR3 extends over 15 amino acids. The CDR3 loop is CASNLGDRGDTEAFF. The CDR3, as DNA: TGCGCCAGCAACCTGGGGGACAGGGGGGACACTGAAGCTTTCTTT.

V is TRBV6-1 and J is TRBJ1-5; D is uncertain. Trimming cost V 7 bases and J 2 bases, with 15 bases left between them. The CDR3 contains 15 residues. Germline V gene lookup returns CDR1 MNHNS and CDR2 SASEGT. DNA for the CDR3: TGTGCCAGCAACCTAGCTTCCGGGGGCAATCAGCCCCAGCATTTT. It translates to CASNLASGGNQPQHF.

The chain links TRBV7-6 to TRBJ1-6; no clear D. The CDR3 has 15 amino acids. Germline CDR1 is SGHVS and CDR2 is FNYEAQ. V shed 1 base and J shed 5 bases, with 9 bases lying between them. The CDR3 reads CASSLVEGNNSPLHF. CDR3 nucleotides: TGTGCCAGCAGCTTAGTCGAGGGAAATAATTCACCCCTCCACTTT.

This clone was seen only a few times. V is TRBV2 and J is TRBJ1-2; no clear D gene. Trimming pared 1 base from V and 6 bases from J, leaving 9 bases between. Germline values: CDR1 SNHLY, CDR2 FYNNEI. This CDR3 is built from 13 residues. DNA of the CDR3: TGTGCCAGCAGTGAAGATGAGATTGATGGCTACACCTTC. It specifies CASSEDEIDGYTF.

J is TRBJ1-1 and V is TRBV19; no clear D gene. V lost 5 bases and J 11 bases, leaving 18 bases between the germline ends. The CDR3 has 13 amino acids. Germline V gene sequence: CDR1 LNHDA, CDR2 SQIVND (reference sequence). CDR3: CASSLRPPMEAFF. The DNA for the CDR3 is TGTGCCAGTAGTTTGAGGCCCCCTATGGAGGCTTTCTTT.

In its sample, this clone was seen once. CDR3 protein: CASSLAMGPDTQYF. The CDR3 DNA follows: TGTGCCAGCAGCTTAGCCATGGGCCCAGATACGCAGTATTTT. The rearrangement joins TRBV7-6 to TRBJ2-3; D unclear. CDR3 length: 14 amino acids. V lost 0 bases and J 4 bases, leaving 8 bases between the germline ends. CDR1 SGHVS and CDR2 FNYEAQ come from the germline V gene.

J is TRBJ1-2 and V is TRBV20-1, with unresolved D. The CDR3 has 11 amino acids. Trimming cost V 6 bases and J 6 bases, with 11 bases left between them. The germline V gene encodes CDR1 DFQATT and CDR2 SNEGSKA (reference sequence). The CDR3, as DNA: TGCAGTGCAAAGAGGTATAATGGCTACACCTTC. Its protein product is CSAKRYNGYTF.

The chain employs TRBV5-1 and TRBJ1-3; 9 bases are shared with TRBD1. J lost 3 bases, V lost 4 bases, and 5 bases had no gene match. CDR1 and CDR2 from the germline V gene are SGHRS and YFSETQ. This CDR3 comprises 15 residues. CDR3 residues: CASSPRQGVGNTIYF. CDR3 nucleotide sequence: TGCGCCAGCAGCCCCCGACAGGGGGTTGGAAACACCATATATTTT.

This chain links TRBV5-4 with TRBJ2-1; 7 bases are a match to TRBD2. CDR3 size: 17 residues. Germline assignment: CDR1 SGHNT and CDR2 YYREEE (reference sequence). The J segment lost 7 bases and the V segment lost 3 bases, leaving 16 bases of the junction unmatched. CDR3 nucleotide sequence: TGTGCCAGCAGCTCTCGGATCGCGTTTTGGGGGGGTAATGAGCAGTTCTTC. Translated: CASSSRIAFWGGNEQFF.

This chain connects TRBV27 to TRBJ2-7; 9 nucleotides line up with TRBD1. The ends lost 3 bases at V and 1 base at J; junction bases unmatched: 7. Germline-derived CDR1 and CDR2 are MNHEY and SMNVEV (reference sequence). The CDR3 loop spans 16 amino acids. CDR3 region: CASSFQQTGGSYEQYF. The DNA for the CDR3 is TGTGCCAGCAGTTTTCAACAGACAGGGGGTTCCTACGAGCAGTACTTC.

This sequence joins TRBV10-1 and TRBJ2-3; 8 bases are a match to TRBD2. Germline CDR1 reads WNHNN; CDR2 reads SYGVQD (reference sequence). The ends lost 4 bases at V and 4 bases at J; junction bases unmatched: 4. The CDR3 extends over 14 amino acids. The CDR3 protein is CASSVSGAPDTQYF. The CDR3 bases are TGCGCCAGCAGTGTTAGCGGGGCCCCAGATACGCAGTATTTT.

CDR3 sequence (DNA): TGTGCCAGCAGTTTCGAGCGTGGAGGGGATGAAGAGACCCAGTACTTC. Its protein is CASSFERGGDEETQYF. This chain connects TRBV28 to TRBJ2-5; D is perhaps TRBD2 (6 bases). Trimming left V 3 bases short and J 3 bases short, with 17 bases between. Per the germline V gene, CDR1 is MDHEN and CDR2 is SYDVKM. This CDR3 region has 16 residues.

This clone was detected only a few times. The rearrangement links TRBV6-1 to TRBJ1-1; TRBD1 is a possible D gene (6 bases). V lost 6 bases and J lost 6, with 20 bases in between. The CDR3 totals 15 residues. Germline V lookup: CDR1 MNHNS, CDR2 SASEGT. CDR3 nucleotide sequence: TGTGCCAGCAGCCTGATGGGCCGACAGGCCCCTGAAGCTTTCTTT. Translating it yields CASSLMGRQAPEAFF.

V usage is TRBV10-3 and J usage is TRBJ2-6, with D possibly TRBD1 on 5 matching bases. V gave up 3 bases and J gave up 2 bases, with 5 bases separating them. CDR1 is ENHRY, CDR2 SYGVKD, per germline. The length of the CDR3 is 14 residues. CDR3 protein: CAISEGAGANVLTF. DNA for the CDR3: TGTGCCATCAGTGAAGGGGCTGGGGCCAACGTCCTGACTTTC.

The chain is built from TRBV4-2 and TRBJ2-5; D gene unclear. Germline V CDR1 and CDR2: LGHNA, YNFKEQ. CDR3 length: 13 residues. Trimming cost V 0 bases and J 5 bases, with 7 bases left between them. The CDR3 sequence: CASSQDLRETQYF. Written as DNA, the CDR3 is TGTGCCAGCAGCCAAGATTTGCGGGAGACCCAGTACTTC.

This clone was detected a few times. The genes are TRBV4-3 and TRBJ1-2; D is perhaps TRBD1 (6 bases). The CDR3 is made up of 15 amino acids. Germline CDR1 LGHNA, CDR2 YSLEER. V lost 0 bases and J lost 3, with 11 bases in between. The CDR3 sequence: CASSQEQDRYYGYTF. The DNA of the CDR3 is TGCGCCAGCAGCCAAGAACAGGACAGATACTATGGCTACACCTTC.

This clone was picked up a small number of times. This chain links TRBV19 with TRBJ1-4, with D possibly matching TRBD1 (5 bases). V was trimmed by 1 base and J by 6 bases, leaving 15 bases between them. Germline loops: CDR1 LNHDA, CDR2 SQIVND (reference sequence). This CDR3 contains 16 residues. The CDR3 sequence: CASSIGGGTPHEKLFF. The CDR3 DNA is TGTGCCAGTAGTATAGGGGGGGGTACTCCTCATGAAAAACTGTTTTTT.

This clone appeared once. This chain joins TRBV7-9 and TRBJ2-1; the match to TRBD1 covers 9 bases. With 5 bases clipped from V and 6 bases from J, the junction kept 5 bases outside the gene matches. The CDR3 sequence is 14 residues long. The germline gives CDR1 SEHNR, CDR2 FQNEAQ (reference sequence). The CDR3, as DNA: TGTGCCAGCAGCCAAGGACAGGGGATCAATGAGCAGTTCTTC. Translation gives CASSQGQGINEQFF.

This chain links TRBV7-3 with TRBJ2-5, with D hard to call. V lost 3 bases to trimming and J lost 5 bases, with 10 bases between them. CDR1 is SGHTA, CDR2 FQGTGA, per germline. The CDR3 runs 13 residues. CDR3 coding DNA: TGTGCCAGCAGCTTGTCTGTTCGGGAGACCCAGTACTTC. Translation gives CASSLSVRETQYF.

The chain uses TRBV6-5 and TRBJ2-2; 8 bases agree with TRBD2. In germline, CDR1 is MNHEY, CDR2 SVGAGI. With V trimmed by 7 bases and J by 6 bases, 7 bases remained unmatched. This CDR3 contains 14 residues. The CDR3 DNA is TGTGCCAGCAACTTAGCGGGGAGGTCCGGGGAGCTGTTTTTT. Amino acid sequence: CASNLAGRSGELFF.

The chain links TRBV6-5 to TRBJ2-7; 7 bases are a match to TRBD1. The junction had 15 bases not matched to a gene; V was cut back by 6 bases and J by 7 bases. CDR3 size: 15 residues. Germline values: CDR1 MNHEY, CDR2 SVGAGI. The CDR3 here is CASSRSGTALGEQYF. CDR3 bases: TGTGCCAGCAGCCGGTCCGGGACAGCCTTAGGGGAGCAGTACTTC.

V and J are TRBV5-4 and TRBJ2-5; 7 nucleotides line up with TRBD1. Germline V CDR1 and CDR2: SGHNT, YYREEE (reference sequence). CDR3 size: 14 residues. The ends lost 4 bases at V and 2 bases at J; junction bases unmatched: 5. This CDR3 reads CASSGPGQQETQYF. The CDR3 nucleotides read TGTGCCAGCAGCGGACCGGGACAGCAAGAGACCCAGTACTTC.

V gene TRBV2 combines with J gene TRBJ2-3; D perhaps matches TRBD2 (6 bases). This CDR3 comprises 15 residues. The germline V gene encodes CDR1 SNHLY and CDR2 FYNNEI. Trimming shortened V by 4 bases and J by 2 bases, and 13 bases separated the two germline ends. CDR3 in DNA: TGTGCCAGCAGTGGGAGGGGCGTTCCCACAGATACGCAGTATTTT. It encodes CASSGRGVPTDTQYF.